One and the same sample provided the 21 T cell receptor beta chains below, sequenced in a study of T cell responses to AZD1222 COVID-19 vaccine. Using immunoSEQ multiplex PCR, the repertoire was profiled, and TCRdb retains in-frame clones only, with some absent. The repertoire holds over 15,000 clones, with 88% as singletons. This sample comprised peripheral blood, obtained 28 days after the second AZD1222 dose. The receptor set was obtained from an adult who received the AZD1222 COVID-19 vaccine.

The rearrangement uses TRBV6-1 and TRBJ1-1, with no clear D. Germline CDR1 MNHNS, CDR2 SASEGT. With 3 bases removed from V and 10 bases from J, the gap between germline ends came to 12 bases. This CDR3 has 12 residues. The CDR3 spells CASSDPGYGAFF. The CDR3 DNA follows: TGTGCCAGCAGTGATCCCGGATATGGAGCTTTCTTT.

V and J are TRBV28 and TRBJ1-1, with 7 positions matching TRBD1. The germline CDR1 and CDR2 sequences are MDHEN and SYDVKM. This CDR3 spans 14 amino acids. With 2 bases clipped from V and 5 bases from J, the junction kept 5 bases outside the gene matches. In nucleotides, the CDR3 is TGTGCCAGCAGTTTAATAGGGGGCGAGACTGAAGCTTTCTTT. This translates into CASSLIGGETEAFF.

The rearrangement links TRBV5-1 to TRBJ1-5, with D possibly TRBD1 on 5 matching bases. CDR3 size: 16 residues. The germline V gene has CDR1 SGHRS and CDR2 YFSETQ. V lost 3 bases, J lost 4 bases, and 17 bases lay in between. CDR3 sequence reads: CASSWEGWTSNQPQHF. The CDR3 DNA is TGCGCCAGCAGCTGGGAGGGTTGGACAAGTAATCAGCCCCAGCATTTT.

The chain uses TRBV5-1 and TRBJ1-6; 9 nucleotides line up with TRBD1. Germline V CDR1 and CDR2: SGHRS, YFSETQ. With 3 bases clipped from V and 7 bases from J, the junction kept 8 bases outside the gene matches. CDR3 length equals 16 residues. The CDR3 loop reads CASSSPGTGPNSPLHF. CDR3 nucleotides: TGCGCCAGCAGCTCACCCGGGACAGGGCCCAATTCACCCCTCCACTTT. The variable domain in full, completed from reference TRBV5-1 and TRBJ1-6, reads KAGVTQTPRYLIKTRGQQVTLSCSPISGHRSVSWYQQTPGQGLQFLFEYFSETQRNKGNFPGRFSGRQFSNSRSEMNVSTLELGDSALYLCASSSPGTGPNSPLHFGNGTRLTVT.

This chain connects TRBV7-9 to TRBJ2-1, with 10 bases lining up with TRBD1. This CDR3 has 15 amino acids. Germline V CDR1 and CDR2: SEHNR, FQNEAQ (reference sequence). V trimming: 4 bases; J trimming: 4 bases; junction bases outside the gene matches: 4. CDR3 in DNA: TGTGCCAGCAGCTCCCGGACAGGGGGGTACAATGAGCAGTTCTTC. Its translation is CASSSRTGGYNEQFF. Complete variable domain (other parts from reference TRBV7-9 and TRBJ2-1): DTGVSQNPRHKITKRGQNVTFRCDPISEHNRLYWYRQTLGQGPEFLTYFQNEAQLEKSRLLSDRFSAERPKGSFSTLEIQRTEQGDSAMYLCASSSRTGGYNEQFFGPGTRLTVL.

The J gene is TRBJ1-2, the V gene TRBV12-3 or TRBV12-4, with D possibly TRBD1 on 6 matching bases. The CDR3 runs 12 residues. Trimming left V 5 bases short and J 11 bases short, with 15 bases between. CDR3 nucleotide sequence: TGTGCCAGCAGTCATTACGGACAGACGTACACCTTC. This gives the protein CASSHYGQTYTF.

The V and J genes are TRBV20-1 and TRBJ1-1; D is unresolved. Trimming cost V 3 bases and J 3 bases, with 8 bases left between them. The CDR3 is 12 amino acids. The germline V gene has CDR1 DFQATT and CDR2 SNEGSKA (reference sequence). The CDR3 here is CSASSRDTEAFF. The CDR3 DNA sequence: TGCAGTGCTAGTTCCCGGGACACTGAAGCTTTCTTT.

V and J are TRBV24-1 and TRBJ1-5; D might be TRBD1 (6 bases). Trimming stripped 2 bases from V and 0 bases from J, with 16 bases between. The CDR3 consists of 18 residues. Germline lookup yields CDR1 KGHDR and CDR2 SFDVKD. In DNA form, the CDR3 reads TGTGCCACCAGTGATTCCCCCTCGACAGGCTATAGCAATCAGCCCCAGCATTTT. It yields the protein CATSDSPSTGYSNQPQHF.

The chain joins TRBV21-1 to TRBJ1-2. TRBV21-1 is a documented pseudogene. The CDR3 spans 16 residues. As DNA, the CDR3 is TGTGCCAGCAGCAAAGAAGGGGGGGGTTTATTGAATGGCTACACCTTC. Translated, it gives CASSKEGGGLLNGYTF.

The rearrangement links TRBV29-1 to TRBJ1-3; weak D call: TRBD1 (5 bases). This CDR3 is 14 amino acids long. Germline V gene data show CDR1 as SQVTM and CDR2 as ANQGSEA. With 3 bases removed from V and 3 bases from J, the gap between germline ends came to 12 bases. CDR3 DNA: TGCAGCGTTGACTTGGGGACGTTTGGAAACACCATATATTTT. Its protein is CSVDLGTFGNTIYF.

The rearrangement joins TRBV7-9 to TRBJ2-1, with D maybe TRBD2 (6 bases). The CDR3 spans 15 residues. Trimming pared 5 bases from V and 7 bases from J, leaving 18 bases between. In germline, CDR1 is SEHNR, CDR2 FQNEAQ (reference sequence). CDR3 coding DNA: TGTGCCAGCAGCCTTAGCGGTCCAGCACAAAATGAGCAGTTCTTC. Translating it yields CASSLSGPAQNEQFF.

The chain carries TRBV5-1 and TRBJ1-6; tentative D call: TRBD1 (5 bases). Germline CDR1 and CDR2: SGHRS and YFSETQ. There are 15 residues in the CDR3. V dropped 0 bases and J dropped 10 bases, with 14 bases sitting between them. The CDR3 is CASSLGSGTGSPLHF. The CDR3 DNA reads TGCGCCAGCAGCTTGGGATCCGGGACTGGGTCACCCCTCCACTTT.

The chain is built from TRBV10-3 and TRBJ1-5; a weak D match, TRBD1 (5 bases). Germline V gene lookup returns CDR1 ENHRY and CDR2 SYGVKD. The CDR3 is 12 residues long. Trimming stripped 9 bases from V and 7 bases from J, with 13 bases between. The CDR3: CAISGPGQPQHF. In DNA, the CDR3 is TGTGCCATTTCGGGACCCGGGCAGCCCCAGCATTTT.

This clone was found a few times. The rearrangement joins TRBV27 to TRBJ1-4, with a tentative D call TRBD1 (5 bases). Germline V gives CDR1 MNHEY, CDR2 SMNVEV (reference sequence). Trimming removed 4 bases at V and 4 bases at J, with 7 bases between. The CDR3 length is 13 residues. CDR3 amino acids: CASSWGGNEKLFF. DNA of the CDR3: TGTGCCAGCAGTTGGGGGGGTAATGAAAAACTGTTTTTT.

This clone was detected only a few times. The rearrangement uses TRBV9 and TRBJ2-2, with D unresolved. CDR1 SGDLS and CDR2 YYNGEE come from the germline V gene. CDR3 length: 15 amino acids. V lost 2 bases to trimming and J lost 2 bases, with 10 bases between them. In nucleotides, the CDR3 is TGTGCCAGCAGCGTCCCTACACACAACACCGGGGAGCTGTTTTTT. Protein product: CASSVPTHNTGELFF. The complete variable domain, with remaining parts taken from reference TRBV9 and TRBJ2-2, reads DSGVTQTPKHLITATGQRVTLRCSPRSGDLSVYWYQQSLDQGLQFLIQYYNGEERAKGNILERFSAQQFPDLHSELNLSSLELGDSALYFCASSVPTHNTGELFFGEGSRLTVL.

This rearrangement joins TRBV27 to TRBJ1-2, with D possibly TRBD1 on 5 matching bases. With 5 bases removed from V and 8 bases from J, the gap between germline ends came to 18 bases. The CDR3 is 14 amino acids. Per germline, CDR1 MNHEY and CDR2 SMNVEV (reference sequence). The CDR3 protein is CASSGTRGLLGYTF. Here the CDR3 DNA reads TGTGCCAGCAGTGGGACTAGGGGCCTTCTGGGCTACACCTTC.

This rearrangement joins TRBV5-1 to TRBJ2-1; 15 bases are a match to TRBD2. The CDR3 extends over 17 amino acids. Losses at the gene ends were 1 base for V and 5 bases for J; bases not matched to a gene: 4. Germline V gene data show CDR1 as SGHRS and CDR2 as YFSETQ. The CDR3 region is CASSLPGLAGGDNEQFF. In nucleotides, the CDR3 is TGCGCCAGCAGCTTGCCCGGACTAGCGGGAGGGGACAATGAGCAGTTCTTC.

Note on this clone: The same CDR3 also results from other DNA sequences found in this sample. This rearrangement joins TRBV4-3 to TRBJ2-7; a possible D gene is TRBD2 (6 bases). Germline-derived CDR1 and CDR2 are LGHNA and YSLEER. The length of the CDR3 is 13 residues. With 1 base removed from V and 3 bases from J, the gap between germline ends came to 7 bases. The CDR3 here is CASSQVGGYEQYF. The DNA for the CDR3 is TGCGCCAGCAGCCAAGTGGGAGGCTACGAGCAGTACTTC.

V gene TRBV6-4 combines with J gene TRBJ2-3, with a weak D call TRBD2 (5 bases). The CDR3 is 16 amino acids. Germline V gene data show CDR1 as MRHNA and CDR2 as SNTAGT. V was pared by 9 bases and J by 2 bases, with 21 bases between. CDR3 nucleotide sequence: TGTGCCAGGAGAAAGGCGCGGACTCCCCACACAGATACGCAGTATTTT. Translated: CARRKARTPHTDTQYF.

V usage is TRBV13 and J usage is TRBJ2-7; 8 nucleotides agree with TRBD2. The CDR3 contains 13 residues. V gave up 0 bases and J gave up 9 bases; unmatched junction bases: 4. Germline assignment: CDR1 PRHDT and CDR2 FYEKMQ (reference sequence). CDR3 nucleotides: TGTGCCAGCAGCTTAGGGTCTAGCGGGCGGCAGTACTTC. Its protein product is CASSLGSSGRQYF.

The V gene is TRBV6-6, the J gene TRBJ1-1; TRBD1 is a possible D gene (5 bases). Germline V gene lookup returns CDR1 MNHNY and CDR2 SVGAGI (reference sequence). V shed 4 bases and J shed 5 bases, with 14 bases lying between them. CDR3 length: 14 residues. In nucleotides, the CDR3 is TGTGCCAGCAGTTTCACAGGTCGGGAAACTGAAGCTTTCTTT. It encodes CASSFTGRETEAFF.